This TCR beta chain was identified during a study of blood T cell repertoires in COVID-19. CDR1 SEHNR and CDR2 FQNEAQ come from the germline V gene (reference sequence). The CDR3 extends over 13 amino acids. Trimming took 4 bases from V and 0 from J, leaving 6 bases between them. Here immunoSEQ multiplex PCR was the method, and the copy in TCRdb shows in-frame clones only, minus some. Counted here are approximately 350,000 clones, approximately 90% occurring once; the ten biggest clones make up about 1%. The sequence was obtained from a man aged 18 to 29 who had recovered from COVID-19. The chain links TRBV7-9 to TRBJ1-1, with D unclear. The sequencing input was PBMCs or T cells enriched from blood (not recorded which). Here the CDR3 reads CASSSYMNTEAFF. In DNA, the CDR3 is TGTGCCAGCAGCTCATACATGAACACTGAAGCTTTCTTT.